The source of this T cell receptor (beta chain) is a study of cytomegalovirus exposure and HLA in healthy donors. Study-wide results and limits: A list of roughly 180 TCR beta chains associated with cytomegalovirus was given.

Amplification used 60 Vbeta primers and 13 Jbeta primers. In the authors' methods: In a later analysis, the count reached 80 million or so unique TCR beta chains, with 9 million to 11 million shared. The method was immunoSEQ multiplex PCR; TCRdb's version includes in-frame clones alone and lacks a portion of them. V and J calls and clone size are given by that table; D and trimming were obtained from the DNA. The sample holds 85,000 to 130,000 clones, 60% to 80% seen once. The table lists this clone with a count of one. Its antigen is unidentified. The TCR was taken from a female donor in good health and CMV-seronegative. Material: PBMCs.

The DNA for the CDR3 is TGTGCCAGCAGCTTAAGATTAAGCACCTTCAACACTGAAGCTTTCTTT. This codes for CASSLRLSTFNTEAFF. V gene TRBV7-2 combines with J gene TRBJ1-1; D is uncertain. CDR3 length: 16 residues. Germline CDR1 SGHTA, CDR2 FQGNSA. The V end lost 2 bases, the J end lost 2 bases, and 15 bases lay between the germline ends.